These T cell receptor beta chains were read from a single sample in a study of STAT3 mutations in large granular lymphocyte leukemia. Generated by immunoSEQ multiplex PCR, the TCRdb table keeps only in-frame clones and is missing some. The sample consists of 15,000 or so clones, approximately 84% of them appearing once. Sequencing used peripheral blood mononuclear cells. Receptors originate from a man aged 50 to 60 with T-cell large granular lymphocyte leukemia. Some clones in this sample may be carry-over from other donors' samples. Both conserved end residues are part of each CDR3.

v_gene	CDR3aa
TRBV6-4	CASSDSPSGSTDTQYF
TRBV4-1	CASSQGLLGQTQYF
TRBV19	CASSFGPEQFF
TRBV6-1	CASSEQGTYEQYF
TRBV7-9	CASSPRGPGMNTEAFF
TRBV28	CASSSRTGGDGYTF
TRBV29-1	CSVQAVLSYEQYF
TRBV4-3	CASSQEREAGELFF
TRBV23-1	CASRDYRTGVYTDTQYF
TRBV6-1	CASSDRDRGLEQYF
TRBV30	CAWEPDRSHMNTEAFF
TRBV18	CASSSQGKTQYF
TRBV5-1	CASRLAASTDTQYF
TRBV28	CASSYGTGGHEQYF
TRBV9	CASSALGLEAQYF
TRBV10-1	CASRSSGELFF
TRBV6-5	CASSSLRGTGYGYTF
TRBV5-1	CASSPLGNQNNEQFF
TRBV2	CASSDWGTEAFF
TRBV11-2	CASSFPGWDRANYGYTF
TRBV6-1	CASSGDSYEQYF
TRBV5-4	CATSTIGQGRAGELFF
TRBV6-5	CANYRTGGDTQYF
TRBV2	CASSEDLVNSPLHF
TRBV4-1	CASSKGGGQISYEQYF
TRBV7-9	CASSWRQGVASFTDTQYF
TRBV30	CAERVVNTEAFF
TRBV28	CASTPGLAGSYEQYF
TRBV5-1	CASSLAASSGGYNEQFF
TRBV2	CASSLGQMTYEQYF
TRBV7-9	CASSLQGRVSSRNEQFF
TRBV5-1	CASSFEGVVRSTEAFF
TRBV6-1	CASSEAGTSYEQYF
TRBV27	CASREGTVSNQPQHF
TRBV2	CASRLGTGWLLTF
TRBV7-9	CASSFGERQFF
TRBV5-1	CASSPGLETDTQYF
TRBV19	CASRVAGSNEKLFF
TRBV27	CASKTLDGLGAFF
TRBV10-2	CASSKQGTGANVLTF
TRBV28	CASSLFAPPGEAFF
TRBV7-2	CASSLTGSSYEQYF
TRBV2	CASREFSQGTIYF
TRBV7-9	CASSLGLAGDEQFF
TRBV5-6	CASSSLNQPQHF
TRBV27	CASSFQTHWAQYF